The rows below give T cell receptor beta chains drawn from one sample of a study of shared clonotypes between healthy human individuals. Method: immunoSEQ multiplex PCR; TCRdb's copy keeps in-frame clones and lacks some. The top ten hold around 0.13% of the sample, which has 2 million to 2.5 million clones, approximately 96% seen once. The sample was naive CD4+ T cells sorted from blood. The source of these receptors is a young man in good health. Each CDR3 is given with its conserved first and last residue. The D gene is left open where the match is weak. Expanded clones are given a class, and other clones once, few, many or no size at all.

TRBV6-6,few,TRBD1,TRBJ1-5,CASSPREGAVNQPQHF
TRBV6-1,NA,NA,TRBJ2-2,CASRTGPLGTGELFF
TRBV18,NA,NA,TRBJ1-4,CASSPPNEGINEKLFF
TRBV5-1,NA,NA,TRBJ2-3,CASSLEPFPDTQYF
TRBV18,NA,NA,TRBJ1-1,CASSPRKVGLNTEAFF
TRBV4-3,NA,TRBD2,TRBJ2-4,CASSQDQGGTNIQYF
TRBV5-1,NA,NA,TRBJ2-2,CASSYRGMNTGELFF
TRBV9,NA,NA,TRBJ1-1,CASSVGGRPGGEAFF
TRBV7-6,NA,TRBD2,TRBJ2-7,CASSPGLAGGVSYEQYF
TRBV18,NA,NA,TRBJ2-3,CASSGQRDTQYF
TRBV5-1,NA,TRBD2,TRBJ2-3,CASSSPGGATDTQYF
TRBV11-2,NA,TRBD1,TRBJ2-7,CASSFRAGTGSSYEQYF
TRBV6-5,NA,NA,TRBJ1-6,CASSYSRGGSPLHF
TRBV27,NA,NA,TRBJ2-7,CARTGRHFEQYF
TRBV2,NA,NA,TRBJ1-2,CASSEALGYGYTF
TRBV5-1,NA,TRBD2,TRBJ2-1,CASSLSSLAGYNEQFF
TRBV6-5,NA,TRBD1,TRBJ2-7,CASRKNRGPYEQYF
TRBV27,NA,NA,TRBJ1-4,CASSFTPRAREKLFF
TRBV5-4,NA,NA,TRBJ1-5,CASSWDELDNQPQHF
TRBV4-3,NA,TRBD1,TRBJ2-7,CASSQAAGQVYEQYF
TRBV6-5,NA,NA,TRBJ1-2,CASKSSTNYGYTF
TRBV5-1,NA,NA,TRBJ1-3,CASSLVPVSGNTIYF
TRBV19,NA,NA,TRBJ1-2,CASRAEQFYGYTF
TRBV9,NA,NA,TRBJ1-3,CASSVGQATGNTIYF
TRBV6-5,NA,NA,TRBJ1-2,CASSFSTASNYGYTF
TRBV6-5,NA,NA,TRBJ1-5,CASSRGNSNQPQHF
TRBV28,NA,NA,TRBJ2-6,CASSSRTRLSGANVLTF
TRBV18,NA,NA,TRBJ2-2,CASSFGPNGELFF
TRBV2,NA,NA,TRBJ2-3,CASSEMVQAQYF
TRBV28,NA,NA,TRBJ1-1,CASTPGDNTEAFF
TRBV4-2,NA,NA,TRBJ2-3,CASSQDTTILAEGFGDTQYF
TRBV30,NA,NA,TRBJ2-4,CAWSVFKQARAKNIQYF
TRBV6-1,NA,TRBD1,TRBJ2-2,CASSELDRDTGELFF
TRBV28,NA,TRBD1,TRBJ1-2,CASSLRTGGSGYTF
TRBV30,NA,TRBD1,TRBJ1-2,CAWSDFGQGKGGYTF
TRBV19,NA,NA,TRBJ1-1,CASSISRQLMNTEAFF
TRBV10-1,NA,TRBD2,TRBJ2-3,CASHSGGTQYF
TRBV5-1,few,NA,TRBJ1-6,CASSPTGSSYNSPLHF
TRBV30,NA,TRBD1,TRBJ1-2,CAWSEGTEAYYGYTF
TRBV29-1,NA,TRBD1,TRBJ1-2,CSVDVGQGYGYTF
TRBV9,NA,TRBD2,TRBJ2-2,CASSVDRTSNTGELFF
TRBV11-1,once,TRBD2,TRBJ2-5,CASSLGGARQETQYF
TRBV28,NA,NA,TRBJ1-6,CASSLLAGTDNSPLHF
TRBV5-4,NA,NA,TRBJ2-3,CASSSGSTDTQYF
TRBV5-1,once,TRBD1,TRBJ2-2,CASSWGQFANTGELFF